What follows are 7 T cell receptor beta chains derived from one specimen sequenced in a study of T-cell memory formation after mild COVID-19. Via MiXCR, TCRdb re-called the 5' RACE reads, giving one row per CDR3 protein. The sample includes 300,000 to 400,000 distinct CDR3 sequences, 20% to 25% of them seen just once. Sequenced input: PBMCs or a T cell subset sorted from them (not recorded which). The source is an adult woman who had mild COVID-19 (a few samples of this study predate the infection). Cell type and time point are not known.

This clonotype was seen at least ten times. The chain has TRBV6-6 and TRBJ2-1, with 10 bases that match TRBD2. Germline lookup yields CDR1 MNHNY and CDR2 SVGAGI (reference sequence). The CDR3 runs to 17 residues. J lost 3 bases, V lost 0 bases, and 5 bases had no gene match. As DNA, the CDR3 is TGTGCCAGCAGTTACTCGCCAACTAGCGGGGTCTACAATGAGCAGTTCTTC. Encoded protein: CASSYSPTSGVYNEQFF.

The CDR3 DNA is TGTGCCAGCTCCACAGAAGCTAACTATGGCTACACCTTC. Translating gives CASSTEANYGYTF. V is TRBV6-2 or TRBV6-3 and J is TRBJ1-2; no firm D call. V was clipped by 8 bases and J by 0 bases, with 10 bases between them. The CDR3 contains 13 residues. CDR1 and CDR2 (germline): MNHEY, SVGEGT.

Points on this clonotype: One junction end does not reproduce the germline sequence, and a read error may be involved. The gene calls are TRBV20-1 and TRBJ1-4; D gene uncertain. From germline, CDR1 is DFQATT and CDR2 SNEGSKA (reference sequence). This CDR3 comprises 12 residues. Here the CDR3 DNA reads TGCAGTGCTCGAGATCATAATGAAAAACTGTTTTTT. Encoded protein: CSARDHNEKLFF.

This clonotype was picked up a small number of times. The gene calls are TRBV12-3 or TRBV12-4 and TRBJ2-7; 9 bases are a match to TRBD2. This CDR3 comprises 16 residues. V trimming: 6 bases; J trimming: 4 bases; junction bases outside the gene matches: 13. CDR3 DNA sequence: TGTGCCAGCAGCTCCCTTTTTGGGACTAGCAAATACGAGCAGTACTTC. This gives the protein CASSSLFGTSKYEQYF.

Remarks on this clonotype: This may be a read error: a much more frequent sequence differs by one nucleotide. The gene calls are TRBV11-2 and TRBJ2-3; the match to TRBD2 covers 14 bases. Germline CDR1 and CDR2: SGHAT and FQNNGV. V lost 3 bases, J lost 5 bases, and 4 bases stayed unmatched. The CDR3 runs to 16 residues. The CDR3 coding sequence is TGTGCCAGCAGCTTGGGACTAGCGGGAGAGGAAGATACGCAGTATTTT. As protein: CASSLGLAGEEDTQYF.

This clonotype has more than one count but fewer than ten. J is TRBJ2-1 and V is TRBV11-3; TRBD2 matches at 8 bases. The V segment lost 0 bases and the J segment 5 bases; nucleotides outside the gene matches: 6. CDR1 is SGHNT and CDR2 is YENEEA in the germline V gene. The CDR3 has 16 amino acids. The CDR3 sequence: CASSLDRAGGHNEQFF. The DNA for the CDR3 is TGTGCCAGCAGCTTAGATCGGGCGGGGGGCCACAATGAGCAGTTCTTC.

V usage is TRBV12-3 or TRBV12-4 and J usage is TRBJ2-5; 9 positions agree with TRBD2. The CDR3 length is 17 residues. The junction had 14 bases not matched to a gene; V was cut back by 5 bases and J by 4 bases. This CDR3 reads CASSLLSLLTSGETQYF. CDR3 sequence (DNA): TGTGCCAGCAGTCTACTTTCCCTTCTGACTAGCGGAGAGACCCAGTACTTC.